These T cell receptor beta chains were read from a single sample in a study of CD8 T cells in ankylosing spondylitis. Using its own MiXCR run on the 5' RACE reads, TCRdb lists one record per CDR3 protein. The table lists fewer than 500,000 distinct CDR3 sequences, roughly 26% of them singletons, with about 1% in the top ten. Specimen: blood, either unsorted or a sorted T cell fraction (not recorded which). The receptors stem from a male donor with ankylosing spondylitis. The CDR3 runs from the conserved cysteine through the conserved F or W. A D gene is named only where the DNA matches it firmly. Only part of the rows carry a size: once, few, many, or a class if the clone is expanded.

>TRBJ2-5|TRBD2|TRBV30|.
CALTLAGGQTQYF
TGTGCCTTAACTCTAGCGGGAGGACAGACCCAGTACTTC
>TRBJ2-5|.|TRBV7-9|many
CASSLTASQETQYF
TGTGCCAGCAGCTTAACCGCCAGCCAAGAGACCCAGTACTTC
>TRBJ1-2|.|TRBV12-3/TRBV12-4|few
CASRTYRGYTF
TGTGCCAGCAGGACCTATAGGGGCTACACCTTC
>TRBJ2-1|.|TRBV10-2|.
CASTQGTVNNEQFF
TGCGCCAGCACCCAGGGGACGGTAAACAATGAGCAGTTCTTC
>TRBJ2-3|.|TRBV5-1|.
CASSLDRPSTDTQYF
TGCGCCAGCAGCTTGGACAGGCCTAGCACAGATACGCAGTATTTT
>TRBJ2-7|TRBD2|TRBV20-1|.
CSARERVAGLYEQYF
TGCAGTGCTAGAGAGCGCGTAGCGGGACTATACGAGCAGTACTTC
>TRBJ1-1|.|TRBV4-1|.
CASSQGLSHLNPEAFF
TGCGCCAGCAGCCAAGGGCTATCCCACCTCAATCCTGAAGCTTTCTTT
>TRBJ2-2|.|TRBV15|few
CATSRDQVSGVTGELFF
TGTGCCACCAGCAGAGATCAAGTTAGCGGTGTCACCGGGGAGCTGTTTTTT
>TRBJ2-1|.|TRBV20-1|few
CSATTGPYSNKEQFF
TGCAGTGCAACGACAGGCCCCTACTCCAATAAGGAGCAGTTCTTC
>TRBJ2-7|.|TRBV5-1|.
CASSLILGAEQYF
TGCGCCAGCAGCTTGATATTAGGAGCGGAGCAGTACTTC
>TRBJ2-1|.|TRBV11-2|.
CASSLDRADNEQFF
TGTGCCAGCAGCTTAGATCGGGCCGACAATGAGCAGTTCTTC
>TRBJ2-1|.|TRBV12-3/TRBV12-4|.
CASTPRRSSYNEQFF
TGTGCCAGCACCCCGAGGAGAAGCTCCTACAATGAGCAGTTCTTC
>TRBJ2-3|TRBD1|TRBV20-1|.
CSKEGTGTDTQYF
TGCAGTAAAGAAGGGACAGGTACAGATACGCAGTATTTT
>TRBJ1-1|.|TRBV25-1|.
CASSEGYEAFF
TGTGCCAGCAGTGAGGGGTATGAAGCTTTCTTT
>TRBJ2-5|.|TRBV12-3/TRBV12-4|.
CASSPDNQETQYF
TGTGCCAGCAGTCCAGACAACCAAGAGACCCAGTACTTC
>TRBJ2-1|.|TRBV11-2|once
CASAEVSVEFF
TGTGCCAGCGCGGAGGTTTCCGTTGAGTTCTTC
>TRBJ2-2|.|TRBV4-2|few
CASSPEPGTGELFF
TGTGCCAGCAGCCCCGAGCCGGGCACCGGGGAGCTGTTTTTT
>TRBJ2-1|.|TRBV11-2|.
CASSSPRLGGLRNEQFF
TGTGCCAGCAGCTCTCCTCGTTTGGGGGGACTGAGAAATGAGCAGTTCTTC
>TRBJ1-1|.|TRBV6-2/TRBV6-3|.
CASSGYRVDTEAFF
TGTGCCAGCAGTGGGTACAGGGTGGACACTGAAGCTTTCTTT
>TRBJ2-3|TRBD1|TRBV7-9|.
CASSTLLQGDTDTQYF
TGTGCCAGCAGCACCCTGCTCCAGGGGGACACAGATACGCAGTATTTT
>TRBJ2-2|TRBD2|TRBV5-5|.
CASSLLAGGHTGELFF
TGTGCCAGCAGCCTACTAGCGGGAGGGCACACCGGGGAGCTGTTTTTT
>TRBJ1-1|.|TRBV5-1|few
CASSLFTTDNTEAFF
TGCGCCAGCAGCTTGTTTACCACGGATAACACTGAAGCTTTCTTT
>TRBJ2-1|.|TRBV24-1|few
CATSDPLTGRNEQFF
TGTGCCACCAGTGACCCCTTGACGGGACGCAATGAGCAGTTCTTC
>TRBJ1-2|.|TRBV25-1|.
CASSGNLLWVGYTF
TGTGCCAGCAGTGGAAACCTCCTTTGGGTTGGCTACACCTTC
>TRBJ2-1|TRBD2|TRBV27|.
CASRLAGVYNEQFF
TGTGCCAGCAGGCTAGCGGGAGTATACAATGAGCAGTTCTTC
>TRBJ2-1|TRBD2|TRBV12-3/TRBV12-4|.
CASSFSPTSGIINEQFF
TGTGCCAGCAGTTTTTCCCCCACTAGCGGGATTATCAATGAGCAGTTCTTC
>TRBJ1-1|.|TRBV12-3/TRBV12-4|many
CASSPMRGTTEAFF
TGTGCCAGCAGTCCCATGAGGGGTACCACTGAAGCTTTCTTT
>TRBJ2-7|TRBD2|TRBV7-2|few
CASSLARASGRSEQYF
TGTGCCAGCAGCTTAGCCCGGGCTAGCGGGAGGAGCGAGCAGTACTTC
>TRBJ2-5|.|TRBV5-1|many
CASSRDTTYQETQYF
TGCGCCAGCAGCCGGGACACTACGTACCAAGAGACCCAGTACTTC
>TRBJ2-5|.|TRBV20-1|.
CSAAGGRDQETQYF
TGCAGTGCGGCCGGAGGCAGGGACCAAGAGACCCAGTACTTC
>TRBJ2-5|TRBD2|TRBV7-2|.
CASSTRLAGYQETQYF
TGTGCCAGCAGCACCAGACTAGCGGGGTACCAAGAGACCCAGTACTTC
>TRBJ1-2|.|TRBV20-1|.
CSARSAGWQYGYTF
TGCAGTGCTAGATCGGCAGGGTGGCAATATGGCTACACCTTC
>TRBJ2-2|TRBD1|TRBV12-3/TRBV12-4|.
CASSRTGDTGELFF
TGTGCCAGCAGTCGGACAGGGGACACCGGGGAGCTGTTTTTT
>TRBJ1-1|.|TRBV10-3|.
CAISGPSNTEAFF
TGTGCCATCTCAGGCCCTTCGAACACTGAAGCTTTCTTT
>TRBJ2-5|.|TRBV18|.
CASTPYAGAAETQYF
TGTGCCAGCACACCGTACGCGGGGGCGGCGGAGACCCAGTACTTC
>TRBJ2-1|.|TRBV7-2|.
CASSFQVGGQEQFF
TGTGCCAGCAGCTTCCAGGTAGGTGGGCAGGAGCAGTTCTTC
>TRBJ2-1|.|TRBV12-3/TRBV12-4|.
CASSLGGNLWDEQFF
TGTGCCAGCAGTTTAGGCGGGAATTTGTGGGATGAGCAGTTCTTC
>TRBJ2-7|TRBD2|TRBV2|.
CASSVAGPSYEQYF
TGTGCCAGTTCCGTAGCGGGCCCCTCCTACGAGCAGTACTTC
>TRBJ2-3|TRBD2|TRBV25-1|few
CASSVGLAGGPHTQYF
TGTGCCAGCAGTGTCGGACTAGCGGGAGGGCCGCATACGCAGTATTTT
>TRBJ1-1|.|TRBV7-9|few
CASNRQTNTEAFF
TGTGCCAGCAACCGACAGACAAACACTGAAGCTTTCTTT
>TRBJ2-1|TRBD2|TRBV7-2|.
CASSLQREVEQFF
TGTGCCAGCAGCTTACAGCGGGAGGTTGAGCAGTTCTTC
>TRBJ1-1|.|TRBV20-1|few
CSAEMMNTEAFF
TGCAGTGCTGAGATGATGAACACTGAAGCTTTCTTT
>TRBJ2-1|TRBD2|TRBV10-3|.
CAISTWTSKTSYNEQFF
TGTGCCATCAGCACCTGGACTAGCAAAACCTCCTACAATGAGCAGTTCTTC
>TRBJ2-2|.|TRBV7-9|few
CASSALGLAKNTGELFF
TGTGCCAGCAGCGCCCTGGGGCTAGCTAAGAACACCGGGGAGCTGTTTTTT
>TRBJ2-1|.|TRBV24-1|.
CATSDLTAEQFF
TGTGCCACCAGTGATTTAACGGCAGAGCAGTTCTTC
>TRBJ2-3|.|TRBV20-1|few
CSARVSGSDTQYF
TGCAGTGCTAGGGTTTCGGGCTCAGATACGCAGTATTTT
>TRBJ1-2|TRBD1|TRBV5-1|few
CASSLIIRDRGLGYGYTF
TGCGCCAGCAGCCTAATCATACGGGACAGGGGGCTTGGCTATGGCTACACCTTC
>TRBJ2-4|TRBD1|TRBV11-2|.
CASSLAPGGLAKNIQYF
TGTGCCAGCAGCTTAGCCCCAGGGGGCCTAGCCAAAAACATTCAGTACTTC
>TRBJ1-1|.|TRBV6-4|.
CASSPGIRGTEAFF
TGTGCCAGCAGCCCGGGCATAAGAGGCACTGAAGCTTTCTTT
>TRBJ2-3|.|TRBV6-2/TRBV6-3|.
CASSRKNLADTQYF
TGTGCCAGCAGTCGCAAAAACCTAGCAGATACGCAGTATTTT
>TRBJ2-1|.|TRBV20-1|few
CSANGQMVNNEQFF
TGCAGTGCTAACGGCCAGATGGTAAACAATGAGCAGTTCTTC
>TRBJ1-5|.|TRBV6-2/TRBV6-3|.
CASRDTDSNQPQHF
TGTGCCAGCCGGGACACAGATAGCAATCAGCCCCAGCATTTT
>TRBJ2-1|.|TRBV5-1|.
CASSLRVASSSYNEQFF
TGCGCCAGCAGCTTACGCGTGGCGTCAAGCTCCTACAATGAGCAGTTCTTC
>TRBJ2-6|.|TRBV3-1|.
CASSQRDGANVLTF
TGTGCCAGCAGCCAGAGGGATGGGGCCAACGTCCTGACTTTC